Following are 22 T cell receptor beta chains from one sample sequenced in a study of blood T cell repertoires in COVID-19. Some clones are missing from TCRdb's copy, which holds only in-frame ones; the method was immunoSEQ multiplex PCR. The sample contains some 170,000 clones, roughly 86% of which appear only once. Sequenced input: peripheral blood. These receptor sequences come from a woman in her forties or fifties with acute or convalescent COVID-19.

The chain combines TRBV18 with TRBJ1-2; 9 nucleotides match TRBD1. CDR3 length equals 15 residues. CDR1 is KGHSH, CDR2 LQKENI, per germline. J was trimmed by 5 bases and V by 6 bases; bases with no gene match: 10. The DNA of the CDR3 is TGTGCCAGCTCCCCCGGACAGGGGAATTGGTATGGCTACACCTTC. It specifies CASSPGQGNWYGYTF.

The CDR3 coding sequence is TGTGCCAGCAGCGTATCGGAGGGCTACACCTTC. As protein: CASSVSEGYTF. The V call is TRBV9, the J call TRBJ1-2; D ambiguous. V lost 1 base and J lost 8, with 6 bases in between. Germline V lookup: CDR1 SGDLS, CDR2 YYNGEE. The CDR3 has 11 amino acids.

V is TRBV18 and J is TRBJ2-2; TRBD1 matches at 7 bases. J gave up 3 bases and V 6 bases, and 4 bases lay outside the gene matches. Germline CDR1 reads KGHSH; CDR2 reads LQKENI. The CDR3 contains 14 residues. The DNA of the CDR3 is TGTGCCAGCTCCCGACAGGGAGACACCGGGGAGCTGTTTTTT. Translation: CASSRQGDTGELFF.

The chain combines TRBV5-1 with TRBJ2-3; TRBD1 matches at 8 bases. Per the germline V gene, CDR1 is SGHRS and CDR2 is YFSETQ. Trimming took 0 bases from V and 2 from J; bases not matched to a gene: 8. This CDR3 comprises 17 residues. The CDR3 reads CASSLAPGTGLTDTQYF. In nucleotides, the CDR3 is TGCGCCAGCAGCTTGGCTCCCGGGACAGGTCTCACAGATACGCAGTATTTT.

The V gene is TRBV7-2, the J gene TRBJ2-1; 8 bases are a match to TRBD2. The CDR3 is made up of 15 amino acids. Germline V gives CDR1 SGHTA, CDR2 FQGNSA. V dropped 0 bases and J dropped 4; count of bases not matched to a gene: 2. CDR3 sequence (DNA): TGTGCCAGCAGCTTAGCCTCTAGCGGGTACAATGAGCAGTTCTTC. Residues: CASSLASSGYNEQFF. Using reference TRBV7-2 and TRBJ2-1 for the parts outside the CDR3, the full variable domain is GAGVSQSPSNKVTEKGKDVELRCDPISGHTALYWYRQSLGQGLEFLIYFQGNSAPDKSGLPSDRFSAERTGGSVSTLTIQRTQQEDSAVYLCASSLASSGYNEQFFGPGTRLTVL.

This chain links TRBV2 with TRBJ2-2, with TRBD2 matching over 9 bases. Germline V gene data show CDR1 as SNHLY and CDR2 as FYNNEI. The CDR3 consists of 16 residues. The ends lost 3 bases at V and 1 base at J; junction bases unmatched: 3. CDR3 protein: CASSDLREGNTGELFF. The CDR3 DNA follows: TGTGCCAGCAGTGATTTGCGGGAGGGGAACACCGGGGAGCTGTTTTTT.

V gene TRBV5-6 combines with J gene TRBJ1-1; weak D call: TRBD1 (5 bases). CDR3 length equals 13 residues. Trimming cost V 4 bases and J 1 base, with 8 bases left between them. Germline CDR1 is SGHDT and CDR2 is YYEEEE. The chain's CDR3 is CASSRDSNTEAFF. The CDR3 DNA reads as TGTGCCAGCAGCAGGGACTCGAACACTGAAGCTTTCTTT.

This clone has just a few counts. The J gene is TRBJ1-4, the V gene TRBV27, with 10 bases that match TRBD1. This CDR3 is 16 amino acids long. The ends lost 5 bases at V and 7 bases at J; junction bases unmatched: 10. The V gene's germline CDR1 is MNHEY and CDR2 SMNVEV (reference sequence). The CDR3 loop reads CASSPTRQGAGEKLFF. As DNA, the CDR3 is TGTGCCAGCAGTCCGACCCGACAGGGGGCGGGTGAAAAACTGTTTTTT.

This chain joins TRBV6-2 or TRBV6-3 and TRBJ1-2; 7 positions match TRBD1. Germline-derived CDR1 and CDR2 are MNHEY and SVGEGT. The CDR3 has 13 residues. Trimming cost V 2 bases and J 5 bases; bases outside gene matches: 2. The CDR3 nucleotides are TGTGCCAGCAGTTACGACAGGGAGTATGGCTACACCTTC. Translation: CASSYDREYGYTF.

The genes are TRBV2 and TRBJ2-7, with TRBD2 identical over 8 bases. V lost 4 bases and J lost 1; bases outside the gene matches: 9. The CDR3 has 16 residues. CDR1 and CDR2 (germline): SNHLY, FYNNEI. The DNA for the CDR3 is TGTGCCAGCAGTGGGTATGTAGCGGGGCTGTCCTACGAGCAGTACTTC. This gives the protein CASSGYVAGLSYEQYF.

This clone has only one observation. J is TRBJ2-2 and V is TRBV30, with D maybe TRBD1 (5 bases). Germline V gene lookup returns CDR1 GTSNPN and CDR2 SVGIG (reference sequence). V lost 0 bases, J lost 4 bases, and 12 bases lay in between. This CDR3 is built from 15 residues. This CDR3 reads CAWSVRRVGTGELFF. The CDR3 region has the DNA TGTGCCTGGAGTGTACGCAGGGTTGGCACCGGGGAGCTGTTTTTT. The whole variable domain, remainder taken from reference TRBV30 and TRBJ2-2, is SQTIHQWPATLVQPVGSPLSLECTVEGTSNPNLYWYRQAAGRGLQLLFYSVGIGQISSEVPQNLSASRPQDRQFILSSKKLLLSDSGFYLCAWSVRRVGTGELFFGEGSRLTVL.

The J gene is TRBJ2-1, the V gene TRBV5-1; 7 bases map to TRBD2. The germline gives CDR1 SGHRS, CDR2 YFSETQ. CDR3 length: 12 amino acids. V lost 0 bases, J lost 10 bases, and 1 base stayed unmatched. The CDR3 spells CASSLGAGEQFF. CDR3 bases: TGCGCCAGCAGCTTGGGAGCGGGAGAGCAGTTCTTC.

The V call is TRBV7-2, the J call TRBJ1-1; D unresolved. This CDR3 contains 13 residues. Germline assignment: CDR1 SGHTA and CDR2 FQGNSA. Trimming cost V 1 base and J 7 bases, with 10 bases left between them. The CDR3 sequence is CASSLGRRNEAFF. CDR3 in DNA: TGTGCCAGCAGCTTAGGCAGGCGAAATGAAGCTTTCTTT. The full variable domain, completed using reference TRBV7-2 and TRBJ1-1, is GAGVSQSPSNKVTEKGKDVELRCDPISGHTALYWYRQSLGQGLEFLIYFQGNSAPDKSGLPSDRFSAERTGGSVSTLTIQRTQQEDSAVYLCASSLGRRNEAFFGQGTRLTVV.

This chain joins TRBV7-9 and TRBJ2-1; 11 bases agree with TRBD2. This CDR3 region has 13 residues. V shed 8 bases, J shed 4 bases, and the junction held 1 base outside the gene matches. Germline lookup yields CDR1 SEHNR and CDR2 FQNEAQ (reference sequence). The CDR3 loop reads CASRTSGYNEQFF. The CDR3 coding sequence is TGTGCCAGCCGGACTAGCGGGTACAATGAGCAGTTCTTC.

V usage is TRBV25-1 and J usage is TRBJ1-1; D unresolved. The CDR3 has 12 residues. Germline lookup yields CDR1 MGHDK and CDR2 SYGVNS. V shed 3 bases and J shed 4 bases, with 6 bases lying between them. The CDR3 reads CASSDVPTEAFF. The CDR3 bases are TGTGCCAGCAGTGACGTTCCCACTGAAGCTTTCTTT.

The V call is TRBV30, the J call TRBJ1-4, with no clear D. Trimming removed 5 bases at V and 6 bases at J, with 7 bases between. The germline V gene has CDR1 GTSNPN and CDR2 SVGIG (reference sequence). The CDR3 has 11 amino acids. The CDR3, as DNA: TGTGCCTGGTTCTCGGATGAAAAACTGTTTTTT. Translated, it gives CAWFSDEKLFF.

The rearrangement joins TRBV19 to TRBJ1-6; D is undetermined. Germline V gene lookup returns CDR1 LNHDA and CDR2 SQIVND (reference sequence). With 5 bases removed from V and 0 bases from J, the gap between germline ends came to 8 bases. The CDR3 is made up of 15 amino acids. CDR3 DNA: TGTGCCAGTAGTTTACAGAGCTCCTATAATTCACCCCTCCACTTT. As protein: CASSLQSSYNSPLHF.

This chain connects TRBV19 to TRBJ2-7; TRBD2 is a possible D gene (6 bases). V lost 1 base and J 4 bases, leaving 8 bases between the germline ends. Germline V CDR1 and CDR2: LNHDA, SQIVND (reference sequence). The CDR3 is made up of 13 amino acids. CDR3 bases: TGTGCCAGTAGTATAGGGGGGGTTTACGAGCAGTACTTC. Translating it yields CASSIGGVYEQYF.

The chain joins TRBV19 to TRBJ2-1; 7 positions agree with TRBD1. The CDR3 sequence is 19 residues long. Germline CDR1 reads LNHDA; CDR2 reads SQIVND (reference sequence). The trim removed 1 base at V and 5 bases at J, leaving 17 bases unmatched. The CDR3 sequence: CASSIVALRQGGGHNEQFF. The CDR3 region has the DNA TGTGCCAGTAGTATAGTAGCTCTTCGACAGGGTGGGGGCCACAATGAGCAGTTCTTC.

The chain combines TRBV6-5 with TRBJ1-2; TRBD1 might be the D (6 bases). The CDR3 length is 13 residues. V was trimmed by 5 bases and J by 4 bases, leaving 11 bases between them. The germline CDR1 and CDR2 sequences are MNHEY and SVGAGI. CDR3 residues: CASSLTGLYGYTF. CDR3 bases: TGTGCCAGCAGTCTGACAGGCCTCTATGGCTACACCTTC.

CDR3 sequence (DNA): TGTGCCAGCAGCTTGGGGACCGACAGAGACTACACCTTC. It specifies CASSLGTDRDYTF. The chain combines TRBV5-4 with TRBJ1-2; possibly TRBD1 for D (5 bases). Germline V gene lookup returns CDR1 SGHNT and CDR2 YYREEE (reference sequence). The V and J ends lost 0 bases and 10 bases respectively, with 13 bases between them. This CDR3 is built from 13 residues.

The chain couples TRBV5-1 to TRBJ1-4; D remains unclear. This CDR3 has 14 residues. V was cut by 2 bases and J by 5 bases, with 10 bases left in between. In germline, CDR1 is SGHRS, CDR2 YFSETQ. CDR3 sequence (DNA): TGCGCCAGCAGCTTAGGTGGGGAGAATGAAAAACTGTTTTTT. Protein product: CASSLGGENEKLFF. The whole variable domain, remainder taken from reference TRBV5-1 and TRBJ1-4, is KAGVTQTPRYLIKTRGQQVTLSCSPISGHRSVSWYQQTPGQGLQFLFEYFSETQRNKGNFPGRFSGRQFSNSRSEMNVSTLELGDSALYLCASSLGGENEKLFFGSGTQLSVL.